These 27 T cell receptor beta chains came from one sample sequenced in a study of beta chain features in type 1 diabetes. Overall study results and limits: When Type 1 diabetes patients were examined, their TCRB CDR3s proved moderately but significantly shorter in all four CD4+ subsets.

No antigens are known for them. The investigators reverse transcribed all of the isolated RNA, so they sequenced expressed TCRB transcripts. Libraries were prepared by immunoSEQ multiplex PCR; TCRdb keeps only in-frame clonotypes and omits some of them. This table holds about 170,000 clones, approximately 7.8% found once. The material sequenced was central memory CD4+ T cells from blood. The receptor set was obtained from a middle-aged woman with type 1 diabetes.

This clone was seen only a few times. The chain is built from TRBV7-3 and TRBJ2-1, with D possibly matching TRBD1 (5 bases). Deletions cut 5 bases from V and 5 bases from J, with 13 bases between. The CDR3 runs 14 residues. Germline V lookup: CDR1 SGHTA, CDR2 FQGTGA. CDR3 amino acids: CASSLGARNNEQFF. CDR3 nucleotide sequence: TGTGCCAGCAGCCTAGGGGCTCGAAACAATGAGCAGTTCTTC.

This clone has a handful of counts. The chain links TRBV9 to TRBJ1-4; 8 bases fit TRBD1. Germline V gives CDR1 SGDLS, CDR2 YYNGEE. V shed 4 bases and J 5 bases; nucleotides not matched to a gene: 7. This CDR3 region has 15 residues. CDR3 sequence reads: CASSFQGAANEKLFF. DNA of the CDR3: TGTGCCAGCAGCTTCCAGGGGGCCGCCAATGAAAAACTGTTTTTT.

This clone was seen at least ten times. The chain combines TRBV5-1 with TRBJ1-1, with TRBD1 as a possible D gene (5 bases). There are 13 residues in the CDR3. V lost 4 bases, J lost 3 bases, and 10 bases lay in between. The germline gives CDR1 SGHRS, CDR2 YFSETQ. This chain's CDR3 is CASSTQGDTEAFF. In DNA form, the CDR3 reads TGCGCCAGCAGCACCCAAGGGGACACTGAAGCTTTCTTT.

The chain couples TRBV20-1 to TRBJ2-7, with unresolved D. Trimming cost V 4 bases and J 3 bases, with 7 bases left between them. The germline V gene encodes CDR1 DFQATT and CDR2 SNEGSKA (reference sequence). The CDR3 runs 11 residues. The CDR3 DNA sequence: TGCAGTGCTAAACTCAACTACGAGCAGTACTTC. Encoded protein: CSAKLNYEQYF.

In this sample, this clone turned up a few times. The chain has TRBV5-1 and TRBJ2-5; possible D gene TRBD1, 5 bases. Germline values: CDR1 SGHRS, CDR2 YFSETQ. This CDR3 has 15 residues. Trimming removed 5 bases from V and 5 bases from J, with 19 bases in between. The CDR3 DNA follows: TGCGCCAGCAGGCAGGACATAAGGGGCGTGGAGACCCAGTACTTC. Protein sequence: CASRQDIRGVETQYF. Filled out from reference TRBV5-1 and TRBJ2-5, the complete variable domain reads KAGVTQTPRYLIKTRGQQVTLSCSPISGHRSVSWYQQTPGQGLQFLFEYFSETQRNKGNFPGRFSGRQFSNSRSEMNVSTLELGDSALYLCASRQDIRGVETQYFGPGTRLLVL.

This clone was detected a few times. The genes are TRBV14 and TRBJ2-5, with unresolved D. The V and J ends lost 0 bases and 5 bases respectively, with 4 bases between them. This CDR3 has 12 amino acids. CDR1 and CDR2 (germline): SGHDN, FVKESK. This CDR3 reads CASSQERETQYF. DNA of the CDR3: TGTGCCAGCAGCCAAGAGAGGGAGACCCAGTACTTC.

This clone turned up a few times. This chain's CDR3 is CASSSGITTGEQYF. CDR3 sequence (DNA): TGTGCCAGCAGCTCGGGGATTACTACCGGCGAGCAGTACTTC. The rearrangement links TRBV7-2 to TRBJ2-7; D might be TRBD2 (5 bases). V lost 4 bases and J 6 bases, leaving 16 bases between the germline ends. The germline CDR1 and CDR2 sequences are SGHTA and FQGNSA. CDR3 size: 14 residues.

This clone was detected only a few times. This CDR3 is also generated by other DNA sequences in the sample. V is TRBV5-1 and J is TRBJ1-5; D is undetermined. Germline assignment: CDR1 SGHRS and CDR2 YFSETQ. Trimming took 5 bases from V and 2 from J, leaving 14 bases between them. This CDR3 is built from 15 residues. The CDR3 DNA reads TGCGCCAGCAGTCCCGGGGAGGGCGGCAATCAGCCCCAGCATTTT. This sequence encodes CASSPGEGGNQPQHF.

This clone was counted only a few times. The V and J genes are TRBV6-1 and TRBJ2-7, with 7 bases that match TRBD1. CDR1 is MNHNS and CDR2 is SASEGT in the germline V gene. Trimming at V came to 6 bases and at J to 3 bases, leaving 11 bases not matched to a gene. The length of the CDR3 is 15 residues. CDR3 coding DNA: TGTGCCAGCAGCACCCGCCTGGGACAGAGCTACGAGCAGTACTTC. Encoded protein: CASSTRLGQSYEQYF.

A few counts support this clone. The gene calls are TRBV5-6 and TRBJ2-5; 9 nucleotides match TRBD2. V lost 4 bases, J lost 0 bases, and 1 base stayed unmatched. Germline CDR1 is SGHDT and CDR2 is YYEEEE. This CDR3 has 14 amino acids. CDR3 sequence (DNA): TGTGCCAGCAGCGGGACTAGCAACCAAGAGACCCAGTACTTC. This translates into CASSGTSNQETQYF.

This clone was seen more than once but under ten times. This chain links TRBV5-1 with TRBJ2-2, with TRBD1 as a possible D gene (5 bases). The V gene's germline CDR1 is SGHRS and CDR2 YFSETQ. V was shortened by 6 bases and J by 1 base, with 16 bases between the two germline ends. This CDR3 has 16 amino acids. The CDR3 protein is CASNSAPTVNTGELFF. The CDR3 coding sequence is TGCGCCAGCAACTCCGCCCCGACAGTGAACACCGGGGAGCTGTTTTTT.

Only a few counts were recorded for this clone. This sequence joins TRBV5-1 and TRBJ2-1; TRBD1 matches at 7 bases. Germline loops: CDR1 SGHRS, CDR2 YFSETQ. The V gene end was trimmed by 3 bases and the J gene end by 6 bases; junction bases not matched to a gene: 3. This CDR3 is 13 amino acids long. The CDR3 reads CASSSTGANEQFF. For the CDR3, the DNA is TGCGCCAGCAGCTCTACAGGGGCCAATGAGCAGTTCTTC.

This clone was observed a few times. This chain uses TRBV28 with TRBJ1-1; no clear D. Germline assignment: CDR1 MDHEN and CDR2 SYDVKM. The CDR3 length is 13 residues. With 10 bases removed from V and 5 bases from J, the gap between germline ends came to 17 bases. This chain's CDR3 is CAILPSGVTEAFF. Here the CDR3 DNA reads TGTGCCATTCTACCCAGCGGGGTTACTGAAGCTTTCTTT.

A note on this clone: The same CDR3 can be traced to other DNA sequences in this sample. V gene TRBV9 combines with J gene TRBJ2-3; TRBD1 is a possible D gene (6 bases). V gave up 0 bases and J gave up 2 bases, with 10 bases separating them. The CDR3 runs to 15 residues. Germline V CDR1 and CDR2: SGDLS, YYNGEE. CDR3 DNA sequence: TGTGCCAGCAGCGTAGGGGCAGGGGACACAGATACGCAGTATTTT. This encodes CASSVGAGDTDTQYF.

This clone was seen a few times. The CDR3 here is CAISRDRVYEQYF. The CDR3, as DNA: TGTGCCATCAGCAGGGACAGAGTCTACGAGCAGTACTTC. J is TRBJ2-7 and V is TRBV25-1; TRBD1 agrees at 7 bases. The V and J ends lost 10 bases and 3 bases, in that order; junction bases with no gene match: 9. In germline, CDR1 is MGHDK, CDR2 SYGVNS. This CDR3 contains 13 residues.

Here the CDR3 reads CAAHSGGNTGELFF. The CDR3 bases are TGTGCCGCGCATAGCGGGGGAAACACCGGGGAGCTGTTTTTT. This chain links TRBV4-2 with TRBJ2-2; 9 bases line up with TRBD2. With V trimmed by 11 bases and J by 2 bases, 6 bases remained unmatched. The CDR3 is 14 residues long. The V gene's germline CDR1 is LGHNA and CDR2 YNFKEQ.

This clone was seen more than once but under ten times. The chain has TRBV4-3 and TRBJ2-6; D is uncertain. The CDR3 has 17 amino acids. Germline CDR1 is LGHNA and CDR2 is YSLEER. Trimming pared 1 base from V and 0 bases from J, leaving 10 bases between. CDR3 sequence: CASSQAYATSGANVLTF. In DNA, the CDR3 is TGCGCCAGCAGCCAAGCCTACGCTACCTCTGGGGCCAACGTCCTGACTTTC.

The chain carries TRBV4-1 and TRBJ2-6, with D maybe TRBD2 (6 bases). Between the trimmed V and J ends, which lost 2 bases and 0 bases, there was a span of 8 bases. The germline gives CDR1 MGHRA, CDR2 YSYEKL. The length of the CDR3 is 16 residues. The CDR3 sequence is CASSQLGGSGANVLTF. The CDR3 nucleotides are TGCGCCAGCAGCCAACTCGGGGGCTCTGGGGCCAACGTCCTGACTTTC.

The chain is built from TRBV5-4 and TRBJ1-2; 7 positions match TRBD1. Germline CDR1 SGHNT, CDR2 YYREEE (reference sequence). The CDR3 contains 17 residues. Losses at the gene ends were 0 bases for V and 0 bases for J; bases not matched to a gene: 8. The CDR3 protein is CASSLDRGISANYGYTF. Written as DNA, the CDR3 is TGTGCCAGCAGCTTGGACAGGGGCATCTCCGCTAACTATGGCTACACCTTC.

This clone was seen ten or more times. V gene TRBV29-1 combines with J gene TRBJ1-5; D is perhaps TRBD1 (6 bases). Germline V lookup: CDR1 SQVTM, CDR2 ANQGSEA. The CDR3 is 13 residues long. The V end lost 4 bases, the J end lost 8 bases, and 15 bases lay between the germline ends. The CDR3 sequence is CSVARDIWEPQHF. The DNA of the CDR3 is TGCAGCGTTGCCCGGGACATTTGGGAGCCCCAGCATTTT.

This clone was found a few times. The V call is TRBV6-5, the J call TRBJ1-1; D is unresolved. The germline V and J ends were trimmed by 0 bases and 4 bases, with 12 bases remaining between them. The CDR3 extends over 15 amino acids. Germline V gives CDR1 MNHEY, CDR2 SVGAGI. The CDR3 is CASSYSGRRTTEAFF. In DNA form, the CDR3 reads TGTGCCAGCAGTTACTCGGGCAGGAGGACCACTGAAGCTTTCTTT.

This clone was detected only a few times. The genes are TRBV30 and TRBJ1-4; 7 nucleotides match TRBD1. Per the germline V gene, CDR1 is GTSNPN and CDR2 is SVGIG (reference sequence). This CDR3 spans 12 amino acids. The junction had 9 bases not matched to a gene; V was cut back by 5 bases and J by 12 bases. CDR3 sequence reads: CAWASPRGELFF. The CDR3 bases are TGTGCCTGGGCCTCACCCAGGGGGGAACTGTTTTTT.

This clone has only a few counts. CDR3 loop: CASSLSAAYEQYF. CDR3 bases: TGTGCCAGCAGCTTAAGCGCCGCCTACGAGCAGTACTTC. The gene calls are TRBV7-6 and TRBJ2-7; no definite D call. The length of the CDR3 is 13 residues. V was clipped by 2 bases and J by 2 bases, with 7 bases between them. CDR1 is SGHVS and CDR2 is FNYEAQ in the germline V gene.

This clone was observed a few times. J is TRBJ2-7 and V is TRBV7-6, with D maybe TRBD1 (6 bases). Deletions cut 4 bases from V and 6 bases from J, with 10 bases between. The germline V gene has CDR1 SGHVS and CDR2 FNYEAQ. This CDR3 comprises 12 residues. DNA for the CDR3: TGTGCCAGCAGCTACAGGGATGGCGAGCAGTACTTC. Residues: CASSYRDGEQYF.

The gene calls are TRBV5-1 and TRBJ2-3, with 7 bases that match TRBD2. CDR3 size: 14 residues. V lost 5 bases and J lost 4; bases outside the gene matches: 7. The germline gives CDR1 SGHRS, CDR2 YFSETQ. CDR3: CASRPGAGPDTQYF. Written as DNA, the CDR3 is TGCGCCAGCAGGCCGGGAGCGGGGCCAGATACGCAGTATTTT.

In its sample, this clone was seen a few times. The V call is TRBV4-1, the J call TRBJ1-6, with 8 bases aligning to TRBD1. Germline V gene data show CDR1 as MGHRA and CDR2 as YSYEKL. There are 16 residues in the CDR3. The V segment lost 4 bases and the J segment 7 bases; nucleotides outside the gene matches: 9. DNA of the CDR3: TGCGCCAGCAGCCTTAATCCGACAGGGGTAAATTCACCCCTCCACTTT. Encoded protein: CASSLNPTGVNSPLHF.

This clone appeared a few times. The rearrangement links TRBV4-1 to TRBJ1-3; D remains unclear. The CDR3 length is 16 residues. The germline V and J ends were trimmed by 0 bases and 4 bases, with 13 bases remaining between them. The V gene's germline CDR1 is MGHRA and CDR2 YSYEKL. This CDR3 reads CASSQEVGGQGNTIYF. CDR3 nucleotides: TGCGCCAGCAGCCAAGAGGTCGGAGGGCAGGGAAACACCATATATTTT.